The 8 T cell receptor beta chains listed next were all sequenced from one sample in a study of T cell responses to AZD1222 COVID-19 vaccine. Sequencing was performed with immunoSEQ multiplex PCR; in TCRdb, only in-frame clones are kept and a portion is missing. This sample has about 270,000 clones, with approximately 94% found just once. The sequencing used peripheral blood, collected 28 days after the second AZD1222 dose. The receptors stem from an adult who received the AZD1222 COVID-19 vaccine.

CDR3 coding DNA: TGTGCCAGTAGTATGGAGGGACTACGACACTCCTACAATGAGCAGTTCTTC. Residues: CASSMEGLRHSYNEQFF. The chain uses TRBV19 and TRBJ2-1, with 7 bases that match TRBD2. The CDR3 has 17 amino acids. The V and J ends lost 3 bases and 0 bases, in that order; junction bases with no gene match: 8. In germline, CDR1 is LNHDA, CDR2 SQIVND (reference sequence).

The chain uses TRBV28 and TRBJ2-7; D not resolved. Germline-derived CDR1 and CDR2 are MDHEN and SYDVKM. Trimming removed 6 bases at V and 2 bases at J, with 14 bases between. The CDR3 extends over 14 amino acids. The CDR3 region has the DNA TGTGCCAGCAGCCCCCAGACTCCTACCTACGAGCAGTACTTC. Protein: CASSPQTPTYEQYF.

This clone has just one count. J is TRBJ2-7 and V is TRBV7-2; D is perhaps TRBD2 (6 bases). This CDR3 contains 13 residues. Trimming shortened V by 5 bases and J by 7 bases, and 15 bases separated the two germline ends. Germline assignment: CDR1 SGHTA and CDR2 FQGNSA. The CDR3 loop reads CASSPGGALEQYF. The CDR3 DNA reads as TGTGCCAGCAGCCCCGGGGGAGCACTAGAGCAGTACTTC. The full variable domain, completed using reference TRBV7-2 and TRBJ2-7, is GAGVSQSPSNKVTEKGKDVELRCDPISGHTALYWYRQSLGQGLEFLIYFQGNSAPDKSGLPSDRFSAERTGGSVSTLTIQRTQQEDSAVYLCASSPGGALEQYFGPGTRLTVT.

This sequence joins TRBV3-1 (or the pseudogene TRBV3-2) and TRBJ1-1; maybe TRBD1 (5 bases). V lost 4 bases and J lost 11, with 14 bases in between. This CDR3 comprises 12 residues. The germline V gene has CDR1 LGHDT and CDR2 YNNKEL (reference sequence). The CDR3 bases are TGTGCCAGCAGCCGGGGGGGACTGGGGGCTTTCTTT. It specifies CASSRGGLGAFF.

J is TRBJ1-5 and V is TRBV6-1; D ambiguous. The CDR3 has 14 residues. The V and J ends lost 2 bases and 5 bases respectively, with 10 bases between them. Germline V gene data show CDR1 as MNHNS and CDR2 as SASEGT. CDR3: CASSESRTYQPQHF. CDR3 nucleotides: TGTGCCAGCAGTGAATCCCGGACTTATCAGCCCCAGCATTTT.

The CDR3 sequence is CASRSDANTGELFF. The CDR3 DNA reads as TGTGCCAGCAGATCGGACGCAAACACCGGGGAGCTGTTTTTT. This rearrangement joins TRBV27 to TRBJ2-2; D is unclear. V gave up 6 bases and J gave up 2 bases, with 10 bases separating them. The CDR3 is 14 residues long. Germline lookup yields CDR1 MNHEY and CDR2 SMNVEV (reference sequence).

This clone was seen once. This rearrangement joins TRBV27 to TRBJ2-5; TRBD2 agrees at 7 bases. This CDR3 contains 12 residues. Germline V gene data show CDR1 as MNHEY and CDR2 as SMNVEV (reference sequence). The junction had 5 bases not matched to a gene; V was cut back by 8 bases and J by 5 bases. CDR3 sequence (DNA): TGTGCCAGCGGGGGGGTAGGGGAGACCCAGTACTTC. As protein: CASGGVGETQYF.

The chain links TRBV4-1 to TRBJ2-7; 9 nucleotides align to TRBD2. V shed 3 bases and J 0 bases; nucleotides not matched to a gene: 18. This CDR3 is 20 amino acids long. Germline V gene sequence: CDR1 MGHRA, CDR2 YSYEKL. The CDR3 region has the DNA TGCGCCAGCAGCCATTCCTCGCCGAGCATAGCGGGGGTCCCCTCCTACGAGCAGTACTTC. Translation: CASSHSSPSIAGVPSYEQYF.